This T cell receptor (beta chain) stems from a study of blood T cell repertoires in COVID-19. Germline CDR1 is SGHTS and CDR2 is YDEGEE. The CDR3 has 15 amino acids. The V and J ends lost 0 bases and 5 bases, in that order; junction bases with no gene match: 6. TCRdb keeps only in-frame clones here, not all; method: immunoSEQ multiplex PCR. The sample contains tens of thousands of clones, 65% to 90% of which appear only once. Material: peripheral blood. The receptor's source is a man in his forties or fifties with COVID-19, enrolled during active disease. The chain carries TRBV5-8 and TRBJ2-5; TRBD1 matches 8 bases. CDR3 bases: TGTGCCAGCAGCTTGGAGGACAGGGTCGAGGAGACCCAGTACTTC. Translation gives CASSLEDRVEETQYF.